These 31 T cell receptor beta chains came from one sample sequenced in a study of blood T cell repertoires in COVID-19. Sequencing was performed with immunoSEQ multiplex PCR; in TCRdb, only in-frame clones are kept and a portion is missing. The table records 31,000 or so clones, about 90% of them present only once. The sample consisted of peripheral blood. These receptors were collected from a human donor with active COVID-19. The donor label of this sample is uncertain.

This chain connects TRBV24-1 to TRBJ2-1; D is unresolved. V lost 4 bases and J lost 9, with 9 bases in between. This CDR3 has 12 amino acids. Germline-derived CDR1 and CDR2 are KGHDR and SFDVKD. The CDR3 sequence is CATSDRFSEQFF. The CDR3 bases are TGTGCCACCAGTGACCGATTCAGTGAGCAGTTCTTC.

Concerning this clone itself: Other DNA sequences in this sample translate to the same CDR3. The gene calls are TRBV3-1 (or the pseudogene TRBV3-2) and TRBJ1-6, with a tentative D call TRBD1 (6 bases). This CDR3 is 15 amino acids long. Germline values: CDR1 LGHDT, CDR2 YNNKEL (reference sequence). Trimming left V 0 bases short and J 10 bases short, with 13 bases between. CDR3 nucleotides: TGTGCCAGCAGCCAAGATGGCGGGGGCCGCTCACCCCTCCACTTT. Translated, it gives CASSQDGGGRSPLHF.

The V gene is TRBV6-5, the J gene TRBJ2-5; 11 bases are a match to TRBD1. The germline V gene encodes CDR1 MNHEY and CDR2 SVGAGI. The CDR3 is 14 amino acids. V trimming: 2 bases; J trimming: 4 bases; junction bases outside the gene matches: 0. The CDR3 DNA is TGTGCCAGCAGTTACGGGACAGGGGGAGAGACCCAGTACTTC. Amino acids: CASSYGTGGETQYF.

The chain has TRBV19 and TRBJ2-6, with D possibly TRBD2 on 5 matching bases. Germline lookup yields CDR1 LNHDA and CDR2 SQIVND (reference sequence). Trimming took off 6 bases at V and 0 bases at J, with 9 bases between the two ends. This CDR3 is 15 amino acids long. The CDR3 spells CASSPRGSGANVLTF. CDR3 DNA sequence: TGTGCCAGTAGCCCCCGGGGCTCTGGGGCCAACGTCCTGACTTTC.

The J gene is TRBJ2-1, the V gene TRBV18, with 12 bases lining up with TRBD2. The CDR3 runs to 19 residues. The V segment lost 3 bases and the J segment 5 bases; nucleotides outside the gene matches: 14. CDR1 is KGHSH, CDR2 LQKENI, per germline. The CDR3 spells CASSPSMLAGGLSHNEQFF. The DNA of the CDR3 is TGTGCCAGCTCACCCTCTATGCTAGCGGGGGGGCTATCCCACAATGAGCAGTTCTTC.

The chain employs TRBV9 and TRBJ2-1; 13 positions match TRBD2. The CDR3 is 17 amino acids. Germline V gene lookup returns CDR1 SGDLS and CDR2 YYNGEE. With 4 bases clipped from V and 0 bases from J, the junction kept 4 bases outside the gene matches. CDR3 DNA: TGTGCCAGCAGCACCCGGACTAGCGGGAGCTCCTACAATGAGCAGTTCTTC. This translates into CASSTRTSGSSYNEQFF.

The chain combines TRBV5-1 with TRBJ2-1; 8 bases are shared with TRBD2. With V trimmed by 0 bases and J by 7 bases, 12 bases remained unmatched. This CDR3 spans 17 amino acids. Germline V gene sequence: CDR1 SGHRS, CDR2 YFSETQ. CDR3 sequence reads: CASSLEKRGPRGNEQFF. The CDR3 DNA follows: TGCGCCAGCAGCTTGGAAAAGCGGGGGCCCCGAGGAAATGAGCAGTTCTTC.

The chain recombines TRBV18 with TRBJ2-7; 7 nucleotides agree with TRBD2. Germline CDR1 is KGHSH and CDR2 is LQKENI. CDR3 length equals 16 residues. Germline trimming cut 2 bases from V and 1 base from J; bases unmatched to any gene: 8. Written as DNA, the CDR3 is TGTGCCAGCTCACCAGGGGGGGGAGCAGGATCCTACGAGCAGTACTTC. This gives the protein CASSPGGGAGSYEQYF.

The rearrangement uses TRBV7-2 and TRBJ2-3, with D tentatively TRBD2 (6 bases). Trimming took off 3 bases at V and 3 bases at J, with 10 bases between the two ends. CDR1 is SGHTA, CDR2 FQGNSA, per germline. There are 14 residues in the CDR3. The DNA of the CDR3 is TGTGCCAGCAGCTTTGGTAGCGGAACAGATACGCAGTATTTT. Its translation: CASSFGSGTDTQYF.

This clone is labeled as medium-sized (0.01 to 0.1%). The rearrangement links TRBV25-1 to TRBJ1-5, with D perhaps matching TRBD1 (6 bases). Germline values: CDR1 MGHDK, CDR2 SYGVNS. The CDR3 is 16 amino acids. The V end lost 9 bases, the J end lost 6 bases, and 24 bases lay between the germline ends. Written as DNA, the CDR3 is TGTGCCAGAGAATTGGACAGCCGGAGTACGGGTCAGCCCCAGCATTTT. Translating gives CARELDSRSTGQPQHF.

The chain carries TRBV10-3 and TRBJ2-1; TRBD2 agrees at 10 bases. CDR1 ENHRY and CDR2 SYGVKD come from the germline V gene. Losses at the gene ends were 6 bases for V and 10 bases for J; bases not matched to a gene: 3. This CDR3 contains 12 residues. In nucleotides, the CDR3 is TGTGCCATCAGGGGACTAGCGCCCGAGCAGTTCTTC. It is translated as CAIRGLAPEQFF.

The chain combines TRBV29-1 with TRBJ1-5; D not resolved. The germline gives CDR1 SQVTM, CDR2 ANQGSEA. Trimming pared 4 bases from V and 3 bases from J, leaving 10 bases between. This CDR3 comprises 13 residues. The CDR3 nucleotides are TGCAGCGTTGGCTTGGGAGTCAATCAGCCCCAGCATTTT. Translation: CSVGLGVNQPQHF.

The rearrangement links TRBV7-2 to TRBJ1-5; TRBD1 agrees at 8 bases. This CDR3 is built from 14 residues. With 2 bases clipped from V and 7 bases from J, the junction kept 4 bases outside the gene matches. Germline values: CDR1 SGHTA, CDR2 FQGNSA. As DNA, the CDR3 is TGTGCCAGCAGCTTACTACAGGGGGGACAGCCCCAGCATTTT. This sequence encodes CASSLLQGGQPQHF.

The chain joins TRBV11-2 to TRBJ2-3, with D unresolved. V dropped 6 bases and J dropped 0 bases, with 7 bases sitting between them. CDR3 size: 13 residues. CDR1 SGHAT and CDR2 FQNNGV come from the germline V gene. The chain's CDR3 is CASRFGSTDTQYF. Here the CDR3 DNA reads TGTGCCAGCAGGTTCGGTAGCACAGATACGCAGTATTTT.

This chain connects TRBV7-9 to TRBJ2-1, with 10 bases lining up with TRBD1. The CDR3 has 14 amino acids. Per germline, CDR1 SEHNR and CDR2 FQNEAQ (reference sequence). With 4 bases clipped from V and 10 bases from J, the junction kept 7 bases outside the gene matches. CDR3 DNA sequence: TGTGCCAGCAGCTCAGGACAGGGGGTGTGGGAGCAGTTCTTC. As protein: CASSSGQGVWEQFF.

The chain has TRBV4-1 and TRBJ2-6; perhaps TRBD2 as D (5 bases). Trimming left V 3 bases short and J 4 bases short, with 19 bases between. Germline V gene lookup returns CDR1 MGHRA and CDR2 YSYEKL. The CDR3 length is 18 residues. This chain's CDR3 is CASSQEDPRAAGANVLTF. For the CDR3, the DNA is TGCGCCAGCAGCCAGGAGGACCCTCGGGCGGCGGGGGCCAACGTCCTGACTTTC.

The rearrangement joins TRBV4-1 to TRBJ1-2, with D possibly being TRBD1 (5 bases). V lost 0 bases and J 6 bases, leaving 11 bases between the germline ends. Germline V gene data show CDR1 as MGHRA and CDR2 as YSYEKL. The CDR3 is 14 amino acids. CDR3 protein: CASSQDGGFNGYTF. The CDR3, as DNA: TGCGCCAGCAGCCAAGATGGGGGGTTCAATGGCTACACCTTC.

The table lists this clone with a few counts. This sequence joins TRBV10-3 and TRBJ2-7, with 12 bases fitting TRBD1. This CDR3 comprises 13 residues. The germline V gene encodes CDR1 ENHRY and CDR2 SYGVKD. The trim removed 9 bases at V and 5 bases at J, leaving 5 bases unmatched. In nucleotides, the CDR3 is TGTGCCATAGGGGGGACAGGGGGCGACGAGCAGTACTTC. Translation: CAIGGTGGDEQYF.

This chain joins TRBV24-1 and TRBJ2-3, with 10 nucleotides matching TRBD2. The CDR3 sequence is 17 residues long. CDR1 is KGHDR and CDR2 is SFDVKD in the germline V gene. V was pared by 2 bases and J by 5 bases, with 9 bases of the junction left unmatched. CDR3 sequence: CATSDSRLAGPKDTQYF. CDR3 DNA sequence: TGTGCCACCAGTGATTCTAGACTAGCGGGCCCTAAAGATACGCAGTATTTT.

V usage is TRBV19 and J usage is TRBJ2-1; 7 nucleotides align to TRBD2. J gave up 8 bases and V 0 bases, and 4 bases lay outside the gene matches. Germline V gene lookup returns CDR1 LNHDA and CDR2 SQIVND (reference sequence). The CDR3 runs to 14 residues. In DNA, the CDR3 is TGTGCCAGTAGTATAGACGGTAGCGGGTATGAGCAGTTCTTC. Amino acid sequence: CASSIDGSGYEQFF.

This clone appeared once. This chain links TRBV10-3 with TRBJ2-3, with 15 bases identical to TRBD2. CDR1 and CDR2 (germline): ENHRY, SYGVKD. With V trimmed by 6 bases and J by 2 bases, 6 bases remained unmatched. The CDR3 totals 17 residues. CDR3 in DNA: TGTGCCATCAGCAGCGGACTAGCGGGGGGGCCCACAGATACGCAGTATTTT. It encodes CAISSGLAGGPTDTQYF.

The V gene is TRBV10-3, the J gene TRBJ2-1; a weak D match, TRBD1 (8 bases). This CDR3 is built from 14 residues. Between the trimmed V and J ends, which lost 3 bases and 4 bases, there was a span of 10 bases. Germline CDR1 reads ENHRY; CDR2 reads SYGVKD. For the CDR3, the DNA is TGTGCCATCAGTGAACAGGGGGGGTACAATGAGCAGTTCTTC. Its protein product is CAISEQGGYNEQFF.

The chain carries TRBV20-1 and TRBJ2-3; TRBD2 might be the D (7 bases). The germline V gene has CDR1 DFQATT and CDR2 SNEGSKA (reference sequence). The CDR3 totals 16 residues. Between the trimmed V and J ends, which lost 3 bases and 1 base, there was a span of 17 bases. The CDR3 reads CSASTYGGPGTDTQYF. CDR3 coding DNA: TGCAGTGCTAGTACTTACGGGGGGCCTGGCACAGATACGCAGTATTTT.

The chain has TRBV12-3 or TRBV12-4 and TRBJ1-2, with a tentative D call TRBD1 (5 bases). V gave up 5 bases and J gave up 4 bases, with 11 bases separating them. This CDR3 has 13 residues. The DNA for the CDR3 is TGTGCCAGCAGTCCCAGGGTCCCCTATGGCTACACCTTC. Translating gives CASSPRVPYGYTF.

The chain is built from TRBV6-6 and TRBJ1-5, with unresolved D. Trimming took off 2 bases at V and 3 bases at J, with 8 bases between the two ends. The CDR3 sequence is 14 residues long. Per germline, CDR1 MNHNY and CDR2 SVGAGI (reference sequence). Here the CDR3 reads CASSYPEYNQPQHF. In nucleotides, the CDR3 is TGTGCCAGCAGTTACCCAGAATACAATCAGCCCCAGCATTTT.

The V gene is TRBV11-3, the J gene TRBJ1-1, with D maybe TRBD1 (6 bases). This CDR3 has 15 amino acids. V shed 5 bases and J shed 0 bases, with 13 bases lying between them. Germline CDR1 reads SGHNT; CDR2 reads YENEEA. The chain's CDR3 is CASSLGAGMNTEAFF. CDR3 nucleotide sequence: TGTGCCAGCAGCCTGGGGGCAGGGATGAACACTGAAGCTTTCTTT.

This rearrangement joins TRBV7-9 to TRBJ1-1; TRBD1 matches 7 bases. This CDR3 region has 15 residues. CDR1 and CDR2 (germline): SEHNR, FQNEAQ (reference sequence). V lost 5 bases, J lost 4 bases, and 10 bases stayed unmatched. The CDR3 bases are TGTGCCAGCAGCCTCTTAAACAGGGGCCTCACTGAAGCTTTCTTT. It specifies CASSLLNRGLTEAFF. Supplemented by reference TRBV7-9 and TRBJ1-1, the full variable domain reads DTGVSQNPRHKITKRGQNVTFRCDPISEHNRLYWYRQTLGQGPEFLTYFQNEAQLEKSRLLSDRFSAERPKGSFSTLEIQRTEQGDSAMYLCASSLLNRGLTEAFFGQGTRLTVV.

The chain recombines TRBV27 with TRBJ2-1; 8 nucleotides align to TRBD2. CDR1 is MNHEY, CDR2 SMNVEV, per germline (reference sequence). There are 13 residues in the CDR3. Trimming cost V 4 bases and J 9 bases; bases outside gene matches: 5. The chain's CDR3 is CASSSYGGGEQFF. For the CDR3, the DNA is TGTGCCAGCAGTTCATACGGGGGGGGTGAGCAGTTCTTC.

The rearrangement links TRBV7-2 to TRBJ2-1, with D possibly TRBD2 on 5 matching bases. Germline lookup yields CDR1 SGHTA and CDR2 FQGNSA. CDR3 length equals 15 residues. V was clipped by 3 bases and J by 5 bases, with 14 bases between them. The CDR3 coding sequence is TGTGCCAGCAGCTTCGACGGAGGTTCCCACAATGAGCAGTTCTTC. Translated, it gives CASSFDGGSHNEQFF.

The rearrangement joins TRBV7-2 to TRBJ2-7, with 12 bases fitting TRBD2. Germline CDR1 reads SGHTA; CDR2 reads FQGNSA. There are 15 residues in the CDR3. V shed 1 base, J shed 4 bases, and the junction held 2 bases outside the gene matches. As DNA, the CDR3 is TGTGCCAGCAGCTTAGGAGGGACTAGCGGGTACGAGCAGTACTTC. This gives the protein CASSLGGTSGYEQYF.

V usage is TRBV28 and J usage is TRBJ2-7; weak D call: TRBD2 (5 bases). V gave up 4 bases and J gave up 3 bases, with 10 bases separating them. CDR1 and CDR2 from the germline V gene are MDHEN and SYDVKM. The CDR3 is 13 residues long. Written as DNA, the CDR3 is TGTGCCAGCAGTTCGAGAGGGTACTACGAGCAGTACTTC. This encodes CASSSRGYYEQYF.